These 25 T cell receptor beta chains were sequenced from one sample in a study of cytomegalovirus exposure and HLA in healthy donors. PCR primers comprised 60 Vbeta and 13 Jbeta primers. Clones were read by immunoSEQ multiplex PCR, and TCRdb kept only the in-frame ones, dropping some. The sample totals roughly 45,000 clones. The sequencing sample was made of PBMCs. These receptors originate from a woman between 25 and 40 years old in good health and CMV-seronegative.

V usage is TRBV4-3 and J usage is TRBJ2-7; no definite D call. CDR3 length equals 15 residues. V shed 3 bases and J shed 2 bases, with 14 bases lying between them. Germline V gene lookup returns CDR1 LGHNA and CDR2 YSLEER. CDR3 region: CASSHVPGFAYEQYF. CDR3 sequence (DNA): TGCGCCAGCAGCCATGTCCCAGGTTTCGCCTACGAGCAGTACTTC.

This chain joins TRBV29-1 and TRBJ2-7, with D possibly being TRBD1 (5 bases). V was trimmed by 6 bases and J by 3 bases, leaving 9 bases between them. This CDR3 comprises 11 residues. The germline CDR1 and CDR2 sequences are SQVTM and ANQGSEA. CDR3 loop: CSVGVVYEQYF. CDR3 DNA: TGCAGCGTAGGGGTAGTCTACGAGCAGTACTTC.

The rearrangement links TRBV7-6 to TRBJ1-1; weak D call: TRBD1 (6 bases). Germline loops: CDR1 SGHVS, CDR2 FNYEAQ. This CDR3 is 13 amino acids long. Trimming left V 1 base short and J 7 bases short, with 10 bases between. Here the CDR3 reads CASSLEGGSEAFF. CDR3 nucleotides: TGTGCCAGCAGCTTAGAAGGGGGTAGTGAAGCTTTCTTT.

The chain carries TRBV4-2 and TRBJ2-7, with 7 bases lining up with TRBD1. Looked up from germline, CDR1 is LGHNA and CDR2 is YNFKEQ. The CDR3 has 14 amino acids. V was clipped by 3 bases and J by 3 bases; unmatched bases: 5. The CDR3 DNA reads as TGTGCCAGCAGCCACAACGGACAGGACTACGAGCAGTACTTC. Protein sequence: CASSHNGQDYEQYF.

The chain couples TRBV28 to TRBJ1-1; D uncertain. The CDR3 spans 14 residues. CDR1 and CDR2 from the germline V gene are MDHEN and SYDVKM. Trimming took 3 bases from V and 1 from J, leaving 9 bases between them. The CDR3 spells CASSLVRRNTEAFF. CDR3 coding DNA: TGTGCCAGCAGTTTGGTCAGGCGGAACACTGAAGCTTTCTTT.

The V and J genes are TRBV30 and TRBJ2-7; 13 nucleotides agree with TRBD2. The CDR3 runs to 15 residues. V trimming: 5 bases; J trimming: 0 bases; junction bases outside the gene matches: 4. The V gene's germline CDR1 is GTSNPN and CDR2 SVGIG (reference sequence). The CDR3 DNA follows: TGTGCCTGGGGGACTAGCGGGACAAGCTCCTACGAGCAGTACTTC. Its protein product is CAWGTSGTSSYEQYF.

The genes are TRBV5-1 and TRBJ2-5; tentatively, D is TRBD1 (5 bases). V was pared by 4 bases and J by 1 base, with 17 bases between. Germline-derived CDR1 and CDR2 are SGHRS and YFSETQ. The CDR3 sequence is 16 residues long. The CDR3, as DNA: TGCGCCAGCAGCCCGTCCCAAACAGGATTCCAAGAGACCCAGTACTTC. Translated: CASSPSQTGFQETQYF. Looking up the rest from reference TRBV5-1 and TRBJ2-5 gives the full variable domain: KAGVTQTPRYLIKTRGQQVTLSCSPISGHRSVSWYQQTPGQGLQFLFEYFSETQRNKGNFPGRFSGRQFSNSRSEMNVSTLELGDSALYLCASSPSQTGFQETQYFGPGTRLLVL.

The chain links TRBV27 to TRBJ1-5; 9 bases match TRBD1. Germline CDR1 is MNHEY and CDR2 is SMNVEV (reference sequence). With 5 bases clipped from V and 7 bases from J, the junction kept 6 bases outside the gene matches. CDR3 size: 14 residues. CDR3 sequence: CASSQGQGAQPQHF. CDR3 DNA: TGTGCCAGCAGTCAGGGACAGGGAGCCCAGCCCCAGCATTTT.

The chain recombines TRBV13 with TRBJ2-1; 7 positions agree with TRBD2. The CDR3 is 16 residues long. V gave up 1 base and J gave up 5 bases; unmatched junction bases: 8. The germline V gene has CDR1 PRHDT and CDR2 FYEKMQ (reference sequence). The CDR3 here is CASSLVPGGPHNEQFF. Here the CDR3 DNA reads TGTGCCAGCAGCTTAGTACCGGGAGGCCCCCACAATGAGCAGTTCTTC.

This chain links TRBV5-1 with TRBJ2-7; perhaps TRBD1 as D (7 bases). From germline, CDR1 is SGHRS and CDR2 YFSETQ. This CDR3 contains 12 residues. Between the trimmed V and J ends, which lost 4 bases and 6 bases, there was a span of 11 bases. The CDR3 sequence is CASSAGQIEQYF. CDR3 coding DNA: TGCGCCAGCAGCGCGGGACAGATCGAGCAGTACTTC.

The chain carries TRBV27 and TRBJ2-7; 9 bases are shared with TRBD2. Germline V CDR1 and CDR2: MNHEY, SMNVEV (reference sequence). CDR3 length: 14 amino acids. Trimming cost V 5 bases and J 2 bases; bases outside gene matches: 4. CDR3 DNA sequence: TGTGCCAGCAGTCTGACTAGCGGCCCCTACGAGCAGTACTTC. Translating gives CASSLTSGPYEQYF.

The rearrangement links TRBV28 to TRBJ1-5; D remains ambiguous. V lost 6 bases, J lost 6 bases, and 9 bases lay in between. The CDR3 totals 12 residues. In germline, CDR1 is MDHEN, CDR2 SYDVKM. As DNA, the CDR3 is TGTGCCAGCAGGCGGGGATCTCAGCCCCAGCATTTT. It yields the protein CASRRGSQPQHF.

The genes are TRBV7-9 and TRBJ1-1; D ambiguous. Per germline, CDR1 SEHNR and CDR2 FQNEAQ (reference sequence). The CDR3 is 15 residues long. V was pared by 5 bases and J by 0 bases, with 13 bases between. CDR3 loop: CASSPEGGMNTEAFF. The CDR3 nucleotides read TGTGCCAGCAGCCCGGAGGGAGGCATGAACACTGAAGCTTTCTTT.

This rearrangement joins TRBV27 to TRBJ1-2; no firm D call. CDR3 length: 15 amino acids. Germline CDR1 reads MNHEY; CDR2 reads SMNVEV (reference sequence). The germline V and J ends were trimmed by 6 bases and 4 bases, with 18 bases remaining between them. This CDR3 is CASSTDPGRGYGYTF. The CDR3 DNA reads TGTGCCAGCAGCACTGACCCCGGTCGGGGCTATGGCTACACCTTC.

The chain carries TRBV5-1 and TRBJ1-2; TRBD1 matches at 7 bases. The CDR3 spans 17 residues. The V gene's germline CDR1 is SGHRS and CDR2 YFSETQ. V gave up 4 bases and J gave up 6 bases; unmatched junction bases: 18. The CDR3 sequence: CASSRGGTAPFGDGYTF. The DNA of the CDR3 is TGCGCCAGCAGCCGCGGTGGGACAGCCCCGTTCGGGGATGGCTACACCTTC. The variable domain in full, completed from reference TRBV5-1 and TRBJ1-2, reads KAGVTQTPRYLIKTRGQQVTLSCSPISGHRSVSWYQQTPGQGLQFLFEYFSETQRNKGNFPGRFSGRQFSNSRSEMNVSTLELGDSALYLCASSRGGTAPFGDGYTFGSGTRLTVV.

The chain carries TRBV19 and TRBJ1-4; no reliable D call. The germline V and J ends were trimmed by 6 bases and 0 bases, with 14 bases remaining between them. This CDR3 has 16 amino acids. The germline gives CDR1 LNHDA, CDR2 SQIVND (reference sequence). Here the CDR3 reads CASSRTWGATNEKLFF. The CDR3, as DNA: TGTGCCAGTAGCCGGACTTGGGGAGCAACTAATGAAAAACTGTTTTTT.

A note on this clone: The final CDR3 position lacks the conserved phenylalanine or tryptophan, pointing to a likely read error. The V and J genes are TRBV18 and TRBJ1-2; possibly TRBD1 for D (5 bases). The V and J ends lost 2 bases and 5 bases respectively, with 9 bases between them. This CDR3 is built from 13 residues. The germline CDR1 and CDR2 sequences are KGHSH and LQKENI. In DNA form, the CDR3 reads TGTGCCAGCTCACCAGGGGGAGGTTATGGCTACACCCTC. Residues: CASSPGGGYGYTL.

The chain joins TRBV6-1 to TRBJ2-7; 10 bases map to TRBD1. Germline lookup yields CDR1 MNHNS and CDR2 SASEGT. Unmatched junction bases numbered 10, after V lost 0 bases and J lost 5 bases. This CDR3 comprises 17 residues. The CDR3 sequence: CASSEARRTGGRHEQYF. CDR3 DNA sequence: TGTGCCAGCAGTGAAGCGCGAAGGACAGGGGGTCGCCACGAGCAGTACTTC.

The J gene is TRBJ1-4, the V gene TRBV25-1, with TRBD1 as a possible D gene (6 bases). With 2 bases removed from V and 5 bases from J, the gap between germline ends came to 12 bases. This CDR3 comprises 15 residues. Germline CDR1 and CDR2: MGHDK and SYGVNS. The CDR3 region is CASSETGGANEKLFF. CDR3 bases: TGTGCCAGCAGTGAAACGGGGGGGGCAAATGAAAAACTGTTTTTT.

The chain uses TRBV4-2 and TRBJ1-2; D gene uncertain. The CDR3 is 13 residues long. V lost 1 base and J lost 4, with 7 bases in between. Germline V gives CDR1 LGHNA, CDR2 YNFKEQ. The CDR3 DNA follows: TGTGCCAGCAGCCAAGGGAGGGCCTATGGCTACACCTTC. Translating it yields CASSQGRAYGYTF.

The chain joins TRBV18 to TRBJ2-5; D uncertain. The CDR3 contains 13 residues. Germline V gene data show CDR1 as KGHSH and CDR2 as LQKENI. Trimming removed 3 bases at V and 1 base at J, with 6 bases between. The CDR3 nucleotides read TGTGCCAGCTCACCGAACAGCCAAGAGACCCAGTACTTC. Translating gives CASSPNSQETQYF.

The chain couples TRBV19 to TRBJ2-3, with D perhaps matching TRBD2 (6 bases). The CDR3 consists of 15 residues. Per germline, CDR1 LNHDA and CDR2 SQIVND (reference sequence). V lost 10 bases and J lost 6, with 23 bases in between. The CDR3 region has the DNA TGTGCCACCAGGAACCCTTCAGCGGAGGGTGATACGCAGTATTTT. This translates into CATRNPSAEGDTQYF.

The V call is TRBV6-1, the J call TRBJ1-5; D is unresolved. V gave up 2 bases and J gave up 1 base, with 12 bases separating them. Germline-derived CDR1 and CDR2 are MNHNS and SASEGT. This CDR3 has 16 residues. The CDR3 DNA is TGTGCCAGCAGTGAATACGGGATAGTAAGCAATCAGCCCCAGCATTTT. This gives the protein CASSEYGIVSNQPQHF.

V gene TRBV5-4 combines with J gene TRBJ2-4, with TRBD2 matching over 8 bases. The germline V gene encodes CDR1 SGHNT and CDR2 YYREEE (reference sequence). The trim removed 0 bases at V and 6 bases at J, leaving 5 bases unmatched. The CDR3 sequence is 15 residues long. The CDR3 is CASSLAGGLANIQYF. CDR3 DNA sequence: TGTGCCAGCAGCTTGGCGGGAGGGCTGGCAAACATTCAGTACTTC.

CDR3 DNA sequence: TGTGCCAGCAGTCCCGAGCCAATGATGCCTGAAGCTTTCTTT. This codes for CASSPEPMMPEAFF. The V call is TRBV27, the J call TRBJ1-1; no clear D. Germline values: CDR1 MNHEY, CDR2 SMNVEV (reference sequence). The CDR3 has 14 residues. V was cut by 5 bases and J by 6 bases, with 16 bases left in between.